This passage covers 20 T cell receptor beta chains from one sample sequenced in a study of identifying expanded T cells in peripheral blood. The protocol was immunoSEQ multiplex PCR, while the TCRdb copy is restricted to in-frame clones and leaves out a portion. The data hold tens of thousands of clones, with 70% to 90% observed a single time. The sequenced material came from blood. The receptors were sampled from a person aged 18-70 years in good health.

V is TRBV5-8 and J is TRBJ2-7; D is uncertain. V was shortened by 0 bases and J by 4 bases, with 8 bases between the two germline ends. This CDR3 has 13 residues. From germline, CDR1 is SGHTS and CDR2 YDEGEE. In nucleotides, the CDR3 is TGTGCCAGCAGCTTGGTGACGGTTTACGAGCAGTACTTC. This translates into CASSLVTVYEQYF.

This rearrangement joins TRBV6-5 to TRBJ2-7; 10 bases align to TRBD2. Germline-derived CDR1 and CDR2 are MNHEY and SVGAGI. V trimming: 5 bases; J trimming: 2 bases; junction bases outside the gene matches: 6. The CDR3 length is 15 residues. The CDR3 spells CASSLRTSGTYEQYF. The DNA for the CDR3 is TGTGCCAGCAGTCTCAGGACTAGCGGAACCTACGAGCAGTACTTC.

In its sample, this clone was seen once. The gene calls are TRBV10-3 and TRBJ1-3, with TRBD1 as a possible D gene (5 bases). Trimming took 4 bases from V and 0 from J, leaving 16 bases between them. CDR1 and CDR2 from the germline V gene are ENHRY and SYGVKD. This CDR3 region has 17 residues. The CDR3 reads CAISGGEAIPSGNTIYF. DNA for the CDR3: TGTGCCATCAGTGGGGGGGAGGCCATACCCTCTGGAAACACCATATATTTT.

V is TRBV4-2 and J is TRBJ1-1; TRBD1 aligns across 9 bases. This CDR3 is 17 amino acids long. Per germline, CDR1 LGHNA and CDR2 YNFKEQ. The junction had 10 bases not matched to a gene; V was cut back by 2 bases and J by 3 bases. The CDR3: CASSQPGSGTGYTEAFF. The CDR3 nucleotides read TGTGCCAGCAGCCAACCCGGCTCCGGGACAGGGTACACTGAAGCTTTCTTT.

The rearrangement uses TRBV7-8 and TRBJ2-7, with D possibly being TRBD2 (5 bases). Germline CDR1 and CDR2: SGHVS and FQNEAQ. The ends were cut back, 0 bases at V and 5 bases at J, with 5 bases in the middle. The CDR3 totals 12 residues. The CDR3 is CASSLARDEQYF. DNA of the CDR3: TGTGCCAGCAGCTTAGCGCGGGACGAGCAGTACTTC.

The V call is TRBV11-1, the J call TRBJ2-1, with 8 bases aligning to TRBD2. The trim removed 5 bases at V and 5 bases at J, leaving 14 bases unmatched. CDR1 and CDR2 (germline): SGHAT, FQDESV (reference sequence). This CDR3 region has 17 residues. The CDR3 here is CASSTPGLGTGNNEQFF. CDR3 bases: TGTGCCAGCAGCACACCGGGACTAGGCACGGGAAACAATGAGCAGTTCTTC. The whole variable domain, filled in from reference TRBV11-1 and TRBJ2-1, reads EAEVAQSPRYKITEKSQAVAFWCDPISGHATLYWYRQILGQGPELLVQFQDESVVDDSQLPKDRFSAERLKGVDSTLKIQPAELGDSAMYLCASSTPGLGTGNNEQFFGPGTRLTVL.

The CDR3 loop is CASSLAGGPGDTQYF. The CDR3 nucleotides read TGTGCCAGCAGCTTAGCGGGAGGGCCCGGGGATACGCAGTATTTT. The V call is TRBV7-2, the J call TRBJ2-3, with 7 bases aligning to TRBD2. The germline gives CDR1 SGHTA, CDR2 FQGNSA. Trimming removed 0 bases from V and 6 bases from J; junction bases left unmatched: 6. The CDR3 totals 15 residues.

This chain joins TRBV9 and TRBJ2-1; perhaps TRBD1 as D (5 bases). The CDR3 has 15 residues. The germline V and J ends were trimmed by 4 bases and 0 bases, with 11 bases remaining between them. From germline, CDR1 is SGDLS and CDR2 YYNGEE. The CDR3 sequence is CASSPTGASYNEQFF. CDR3 sequence (DNA): TGTGCCAGCAGCCCTACAGGAGCCTCCTACAATGAGCAGTTCTTC. Together with reference TRBV9 and TRBJ2-1, the CDR3 gives the full variable domain: DSGVTQTPKHLITATGQRVTLRCSPRSGDLSVYWYQQSLDQGLQFLIQYYNGEERAKGNILERFSAQQFPDLHSELNLSSLELGDSALYFCASSPTGASYNEQFFGPGTRLTVL.

The genes are TRBV21-1 and TRBJ2-3; TRBD2 is the table's D call, not checked against the DNA. TRBV21-1 is annotated as a pseudogene. The length of the CDR3 is 13 residues. CDR3 loop: CASSMGGKDTQYF. In DNA form, the CDR3 reads TGTGCCAGCAGCATGGGAGGAAAAGATACGCAGTATTTT.

V gene TRBV6-5 combines with J gene TRBJ2-7; 8 nucleotides align to TRBD1. J was trimmed by 4 bases and V by 2 bases; bases with no gene match: 10. The CDR3 totals 16 residues. Germline V gene data show CDR1 as MNHEY and CDR2 as SVGAGI. For the CDR3, the DNA is TGTGCCAGCAGTTACGGCGTCCAGGGGGCGAATTACGAGCAGTACTTC. This encodes CASSYGVQGANYEQYF.

The genes are TRBV27 and TRBJ2-1; 8 positions match TRBD2. CDR3 length: 16 residues. Germline V gene lookup returns CDR1 MNHEY and CDR2 SMNVEV (reference sequence). Trimming took 4 bases from V and 0 from J; bases not matched to a gene: 5. CDR3 nucleotide sequence: TGTGCCAGCAGTTCAGGGAGCGGGAGCTCCTACAATGAGCAGTTCTTC. Its protein product is CASSSGSGSSYNEQFF.

This clone came up once. The V and J genes are TRBV6-1 and TRBJ2-7; no definite D call. This CDR3 has 13 amino acids. The germline CDR1 and CDR2 sequences are MNHNS and SASEGT. The ends were cut back, 7 bases at V and 6 bases at J, with 16 bases in the middle. The CDR3 DNA reads TGTGCCAGCACTTCCCGGGTTCAAACCGAGCAGTACTTC. It translates to CASTSRVQTEQYF.

The chain joins TRBV19 to TRBJ2-5; 8 positions match TRBD2. CDR1 and CDR2 (germline): LNHDA, SQIVND (reference sequence). Trimming removed 5 bases from V and 5 bases from J; junction bases left unmatched: 7. This CDR3 spans 14 amino acids. The CDR3: CASSPGGNWETQYF. The CDR3 DNA is TGTGCCAGTAGTCCGGGGGGGAATTGGGAGACCCAGTACTTC.

J is TRBJ2-3 and V is TRBV5-6; 11 bases are a match to TRBD2. This CDR3 has 18 residues. Trimming took 3 bases from V and 0 from J; bases not matched to a gene: 9. CDR1 is SGHDT and CDR2 is YYEEEE in the germline V gene. Here the CDR3 reads CASSWGLAEIQSTDTQYF. The CDR3 bases are TGTGCCAGCAGCTGGGGACTAGCGGAGATACAAAGCACAGATACGCAGTATTTT.

The CDR3 spells CASSAPGAAFF. CDR3 DNA sequence: TGTGCCAGCAGTGCTCCAGGGGCTGCTTTCTTT. This sequence joins TRBV2 and TRBJ1-1, with a possible D match to TRBD1 (6 bases). The length of the CDR3 is 11 residues. Germline assignment: CDR1 SNHLY and CDR2 FYNNEI. Trimming cost V 4 bases and J 11 bases, with 11 bases left between them.

The chain combines TRBV4-1 with TRBJ2-3; D remains ambiguous. Germline V gene data show CDR1 as MGHRA and CDR2 as YSYEKL. The CDR3 runs 16 residues. V was trimmed by 4 bases and J by 3 bases, leaving 17 bases between them. CDR3 nucleotides: TGCGCCAGCAGCCGAAGGACGGGTATGGGAACAGATACGCAGTATTTT. Its protein is CASSRRTGMGTDTQYF.

The sample holds a few counts of this clone. The V gene is TRBV14, the J gene TRBJ1-6; 7 bases match TRBD1. V was clipped by 5 bases and J by 8 bases; unmatched bases: 3. In germline, CDR1 is SGHDN, CDR2 FVKESK. This CDR3 has 13 amino acids. The chain's CDR3 is CASSTQGYSPLHF. The CDR3 bases are TGTGCCAGCAGCACACAGGGGTATTCACCCCTCCACTTT.

The chain couples TRBV19 to TRBJ1-6; D is unclear. V was shortened by 3 bases and J by 0 bases, with 9 bases between the two germline ends. This CDR3 comprises 16 residues. Germline CDR1 is LNHDA and CDR2 is SQIVND (reference sequence). The CDR3 coding sequence is TGTGCCAGTAGTATCACGCAGAGCTCCTATAATTCACCCCTCCACTTT. This gives the protein CASSITQSSYNSPLHF.

The gene calls are TRBV27 and TRBJ1-1, with D unresolved. CDR1 and CDR2 from the germline V gene are MNHEY and SMNVEV (reference sequence). The CDR3 contains 13 residues. The ends were cut back, 2 bases at V and 7 bases at J, with 11 bases in the middle. In nucleotides, the CDR3 is TGTGCCAGCAGTTTAACGGTTGGTAGTGAAGCTTTCTTT. Translation: CASSLTVGSEAFF.

The chain has TRBV9 and TRBJ2-2; 7 nucleotides align to TRBD2. CDR1 is SGDLS and CDR2 is YYNGEE in the germline V gene. Trimming cost V 4 bases and J 2 bases; bases outside gene matches: 8. The CDR3 length is 16 residues. DNA for the CDR3: TGTGCCAGCAGCCAATGGGCTAGCGGTAACACCGGGGAGCTGTTTTTT. Translating gives CASSQWASGNTGELFF.